These T cell receptor beta chains were read from a single sample in a study of tumor-infiltrating lymphocytes in primary liver carcinoma. MiXCR, run by TCRdb on the multiplex PCR reads, gives a single entry per CDR3 protein. Of 100,000 to 150,000 distinct CDR3 sequences listed, 64% are singletons. Sequencing was done on a sample of liver tumor tissue from sampling region 3. All receptors derive from a woman in her fifties or sixties with primary liver carcinoma and hepatitis B virus infection. Each CDR3 is given with its conserved first and last residue. The D gene is left open where the match is weak. Rows give clone size only sometimes, using once, few, many, or a class for an expanded clone.

clone_size: -; v_call: TRBV12-3/TRBV12-4; d_call: TRBD1; j_call: TRBJ1-1; cdr3_aa: CTSRPRTGGSGTEAFF; cdr3_nt: TGTACCAGCAGACCTCGGACAGGGGGCAGTGGCACTGAAGCTTTCTTT
clone_size: few; v_call: TRBV18; d_call: -; j_call: TRBJ1-2; cdr3_aa: CASSRDGSANGYTF; cdr3_nt: TGTGCCAGCTCACGGGACGGGAGTGCTAATGGCTACACCTTC
clone_size: -; v_call: TRBV19; d_call: -; j_call: TRBJ2-2; cdr3_aa: CASSRWSANSGELFF; cdr3_nt: TGTGCCAGTAGTAGGTGGTCGGCGAACAGCGGGGAGCTGTTTTTT
clone_size: medium-sized; v_call: TRBV11-2; d_call: -; j_call: TRBJ2-2; cdr3_aa: CASSLEWAGELFF; cdr3_nt: TGTGCCAGCAGCTTAGAGTGGGCCGGGGAGCTGTTTTTT
clone_size: once; v_call: TRBV4-2; d_call: -; j_call: TRBJ1-5; cdr3_aa: CASSQDMDNNRPQHF; cdr3_nt: TGTGCCAGTAGCCAAGATATGGACAACAATCGGCCCCAGCATTTT
clone_size: few; v_call: TRBV5-1; d_call: -; j_call: TRBJ1-2; cdr3_aa: CASSPTPTTGDNGYTF; cdr3_nt: TGCGCCAGCAGCCCCACCCCCACAACTGGGGATAATGGCTATACCTTC
clone_size: once; v_call: TRBV11-2; d_call: -; j_call: TRBJ1-6; cdr3_aa: CAISLEPGSPLHF; cdr3_nt: TGTGCCATCAGTTTAGAGCCGGGTTCGCCCCTCCACTTT
clone_size: few; v_call: TRBV28; d_call: TRBD2; j_call: TRBJ2-5; cdr3_aa: CASSLPGLAVQETQYF; cdr3_nt: TGTGCCAGCAGTCTGCCGGGACTAGCGGTCCAAGAGACCCAGTACTTC
clone_size: many; v_call: TRBV29-1; d_call: TRBD2; j_call: TRBJ2-2; cdr3_aa: CSVKGLATNTGELFF; cdr3_nt: TGCAGCGTAAAGGGACTAGCGACGAACACCGGGGAGCTGTTTTTT
clone_size: many; v_call: TRBV12-3/TRBV12-4; d_call: -; j_call: TRBJ1-1; cdr3_aa: CASRVRGANTEAFF; cdr3_nt: TGTGCCAGCAGAGTCCGAGGGGCGAACACTGAAGCTTTCTTT
clone_size: -; v_call: TRBV5-1; d_call: -; j_call: TRBJ2-5; cdr3_aa: CASGLGGSQETQYF; cdr3_nt: TGCGCCAGCGGCTTGGGGGGATCGCAGGAGACCCAGTACTTC
clone_size: -; v_call: TRBV7-8; d_call: -; j_call: TRBJ2-7; cdr3_aa: CASSSQGEQYF; cdr3_nt: TGTGCCAGCAGCTCCCAGGGCGAGCAGTACTTC
clone_size: -; v_call: TRBV5-4; d_call: TRBD2; j_call: TRBJ2-1; cdr3_aa: CVSSLGTSGYNEQFF; cdr3_nt: TGTGTCAGCAGCTTGGGTACTAGCGGTTACAATGAGCAGTTCTTC
clone_size: -; v_call: TRBV11-3; d_call: -; j_call: TRBJ1-1; cdr3_aa: CATSQDCLDTEAFF; cdr3_nt: TGTGCCACCAGCCAGGACTGCTTGGACACTGAAGCTTTCTTT
clone_size: -; v_call: TRBV5-1; d_call: TRBD1; j_call: TRBJ1-2; cdr3_aa: CTSSLRDSSNYGYTF; cdr3_nt: TGCACCAGCAGCCTCCGGGACAGTTCTAACTATGGCTACACCTTC
clone_size: many; v_call: TRBV11-2; d_call: TRBD1; j_call: TRBJ2-1; cdr3_aa: CASSGGVGQGFNEQFF; cdr3_nt: TGTGCCAGCAGCGGAGGGGTCGGACAGGGCTTCAATGAGCAGTTCTTC
clone_size: -; v_call: TRBV7-9; d_call: -; j_call: TRBJ1-6; cdr3_aa: CASSSETRDSPLHF; cdr3_nt: TGTGCCAGCAGCTCTGAAACCCGGGATTCACCCCTCCACTTT
clone_size: -; v_call: TRBV29-1; d_call: -; j_call: TRBJ2-1; cdr3_aa: CSAQWRGENEQFF; cdr3_nt: TGCAGCGCCCAGTGGAGAGGTGAGAATGAGCAGTTCTTC
clone_size: few; v_call: TRBV28; d_call: TRBD2; j_call: TRBJ2-2; cdr3_aa: CASGLGGTHTGELFF; cdr3_nt: TGTGCCAGCGGCCTGGGGGGGACGCATACCGGGGAGCTGTTTTTT
clone_size: -; v_call: TRBV11-2; d_call: -; j_call: TRBJ1-2; cdr3_aa: CASSSSEHYDYTF; cdr3_nt: TGTGCCAGCAGCTCATCGGAACACTATGACTACACCTTC
clone_size: -; v_call: TRBV4-2; d_call: TRBD2; j_call: TRBJ2-5; cdr3_aa: CASIQDAGVETQYF; cdr3_nt: TGTGCCAGCATCCAAGATGCGGGGGTGGAGACCCAGTACTTC
clone_size: few; v_call: TRBV29-1; d_call: TRBD2; j_call: TRBJ2-1; cdr3_aa: CSVEVTLGGGEQFF; cdr3_nt: TGCAGCGTTGAAGTAACCCTGGGGGGGGGTGAGCAGTTCTTC
clone_size: -; v_call: TRBV11-2; d_call: -; j_call: TRBJ2-1; cdr3_aa: CTSILGFRAHNERFF; cdr3_nt: TGTACCAGCATCTTAGGGTTCCGGGCCCACAATGAGCGGTTTTTC
clone_size: few; v_call: TRBV7-9; d_call: TRBD1; j_call: TRBJ1-2; cdr3_aa: CASSVRDRGNGYTF; cdr3_nt: TGTGCCAGCAGCGTCCGGGACAGGGGGAATGGCTACACCTTC
clone_size: -; v_call: TRBV28; d_call: -; j_call: TRBJ1-4; cdr3_aa: CASSFESGWEKLFF; cdr3_nt: TGTGCCAGCAGTTTTGAATCGGGGTGGGAAAAACTGTTTTTT
clone_size: -; v_call: TRBV11-1; d_call: -; j_call: TRBJ2-2; cdr3_aa: CASRGRTGPANTGDLFF; cdr3_nt: TGTGCCAGCAGGGGAAGAACGGGACCCGCGAACACCGGGGACCTATTTTTT
clone_size: few; v_call: TRBV28; d_call: TRBD2; j_call: TRBJ2-4; cdr3_aa: CASRPGLAGNKNIQYF; cdr3_nt: TGTGCCAGCAGGCCGGGACTAGCGGGGAACAAAAACATTCAGTACTTC
clone_size: few; v_call: TRBV28; d_call: -; j_call: TRBJ1-1; cdr3_aa: CASTSLPTEAFF; cdr3_nt: TGTGCCAGCACCTCACTGCCCACTGAAGCTTTCTTT
clone_size: -; v_call: TRBV4-1; d_call: TRBD1; j_call: TRBJ2-1; cdr3_aa: CASNRDRGSYNEQFF; cdr3_nt: TGCGCCAGCAACCGGGACAGGGGCTCCTATAATGAGCAGTTCTTC
clone_size: -; v_call: TRBV11-2; d_call: -; j_call: TRBJ2-1; cdr3_aa: CASSITSLRSSYNEQFF; cdr3_nt: TGTGCTAGCAGCATTACCTCACTGAGGAGCTCCTACAATGAGCAGTTCTTC
clone_size: -; v_call: TRBV6-1; d_call: TRBD2; j_call: TRBJ2-1; cdr3_aa: CSSSLVAGGHEQFF; cdr3_nt: TGTTCCAGCAGTTTGGTAGCGGGAGGGCATGAGCAGTTCTTC
clone_size: many; v_call: TRBV6-5; d_call: TRBD2; j_call: TRBJ2-1; cdr3_aa: CASSYSSLSGKYNEQFF; cdr3_nt: TGTGCCAGCAGTTACTCGTCTCTTAGCGGGAAGTACAATGAGCAGTTCTTC
clone_size: many; v_call: TRBV6-5; d_call: TRBD1; j_call: TRBJ1-2; cdr3_aa: CASSYSGTGERDGYTF; cdr3_nt: TGTGCCAGCAGTTACTCTGGGACAGGGGAACGGGATGGCTACACCTTC
clone_size: -; v_call: TRBV9; d_call: TRBD2; j_call: TRBJ2-7; cdr3_aa: CASSLLKASGNYEQYF; cdr3_nt: TGTGCCAGCAGCCTTTTGAAGGCTAGCGGAAACTACGAGCAGTACTTC
clone_size: -; v_call: TRBV6-5; d_call: TRBD1; j_call: TRBJ1-2; cdr3_aa: CASRGQGLYGYTF; cdr3_nt: TGTGCTAGCAGGGGACAGGGTCTCTATGGCTACACCTTC
clone_size: -; v_call: TRBV11-2; d_call: -; j_call: TRBJ2-4; cdr3_aa: CASSLSAPLGNIQHF; cdr3_nt: TGTGCCAGCAGCTTGAGTGCGCCACTTGGGAACATTCAACACTTC
clone_size: -; v_call: TRBV4-1; d_call: TRBD2; j_call: TRBJ2-7; cdr3_aa: CTSSPAGRVYEQHF; cdr3_nt: TGCACCAGCAGCCCCGCGGGGAGGGTCTACGAGCAGCACTTC
clone_size: -; v_call: TRBV2; d_call: -; j_call: TRBJ1-2; cdr3_aa: CTSLDSPSYGYTF; cdr3_nt: TGTACCAGCTTGGACAGCCCGAGCTATGGCTACACCTTC
clone_size: few; v_call: TRBV10-3; d_call: TRBD2; j_call: TRBJ2-3; cdr3_aa: CAISRTSGRTGDTDTQYF; cdr3_nt: TGTGCCATCAGTAGGACTAGCGGGAGGACCGGGGACACAGATACGCAGTATTTT
clone_size: once; v_call: TRBV28; d_call: TRBD1; j_call: TRBJ1-1; cdr3_aa: CASRYRGLLNTEAIF; cdr3_nt: TGTGCCAGCAGATACAGGGGGCTCTTGAACACTGAAGCTATCTTT
clone_size: -; v_call: TRBV5-1; d_call: -; j_call: TRBJ2-7; cdr3_aa: CASSSAGPPLDF; cdr3_nt: TGCGCCAGCAGCTCTGCGGGGCCCCCACTTGACTTC
clone_size: many; v_call: TRBV6-2/TRBV6-3; d_call: TRBD2; j_call: TRBJ2-7; cdr3_aa: CASRRLAGGPTYEQYF; cdr3_nt: TGTGCCAGCAGAAGACTAGCGGGAGGACCTACCTACGAGCAGTACTTC
clone_size: -; v_call: TRBV11-2; d_call: TRBD1; j_call: TRBJ1-1; cdr3_aa: CANSSGQGAYGAFF; cdr3_nt: TGTGCCAACAGCTCCGGACAGGGGGCTTACGGTGCTTTCTTT
clone_size: many; v_call: TRBV29-1; d_call: -; j_call: TRBJ2-7; cdr3_aa: CSVVSPGGSVGYEQYF; cdr3_nt: TGCAGCGTTGTGAGCCCAGGAGGATCGGTGGGATACGAGCAGTACTTC
clone_size: -; v_call: TRBV28; d_call: TRBD2; j_call: TRBJ2-1; cdr3_aa: CASGLPGGLWNEQFF; cdr3_nt: TGTGCCAGCGGTTTACCGGGGGGTTTATGGAATGAGCAGTTCTTC
clone_size: -; v_call: TRBV11-2; d_call: TRBD2; j_call: TRBJ2-1; cdr3_aa: CVSSFWGRAYNEQSF; cdr3_nt: TGTGTCAGCAGCTTCTGGGGGAGGGCCTACAATGAGCAGTCCTTC
clone_size: -; v_call: TRBV11-2; d_call: -; j_call: TRBJ1-1; cdr3_aa: CASSPHRHGHLRLCGYEAFF; cdr3_nt: TGTGCCAGCAGCCCACATCGGCACGGACACCTTCGCCTTTGTGGCTATGAAGCTTTCTTT
clone_size: few; v_call: TRBV7-9; d_call: TRBD1; j_call: TRBJ2-3; cdr3_aa: CASSPGQSTDTQYF; cdr3_nt: TGTGCCAGCAGCCCGGGACAGAGCACAGATACGCAGTATTTT
clone_size: -; v_call: TRBV12-3/TRBV12-4; d_call: -; j_call: TRBJ1-2; cdr3_aa: CTSNHAGAYGYTF; cdr3_nt: TGTACCAGCAATCACGCAGGGGCCTATGGCTACACCTTC
clone_size: -; v_call: TRBV11-1; d_call: TRBD2; j_call: TRBJ2-2; cdr3_aa: CASRLTPGTSGSTNTGELSF; cdr3_nt: TGTGCCAGCAGGCTAACCCCCGGGACTAGCGGCAGTACGAACACCGGGGAGCTGTCTTTT